This paragraph covers one T cell receptor beta chain sequence. Antigen specificity is unknown. The data stem from a study of identical twins. Overall study results and limits: Weaker excess sharing between twins was seen in beta out-of-frame sequences. Models underpredicted monozygotic twin sharing of out-of-frame TCR alpha.

All donors comprised healthy Caucasians. Through template switching, a universal primer site was introduced, and the cDNA contained unique molecular identifiers. One entry per CDR3 protein, called by TCRdb with MiXCR from the 5' RACE reads. The sample includes approximately 1.8 million distinct CDR3 sequences, about 31% seen only once; the top ten take about 0.27%. The length of the CDR3 is 18 residues. Germline assignment: CDR1 SGHAT and CDR2 FQDESV (reference sequence). V shed 5 bases, J shed 2 bases, and the junction held 17 bases outside the gene matches. J is TRBJ2-7 and V is TRBV11-1, with 8 bases aligning to TRBD2. The TCR was taken from a newborn girl in good health. Sequencing was performed on cord blood. The CDR3 DNA reads as TGTGCCAGCAGCGGGGTAGGAACCGGGACTAGAAACCCCTACGAGCAGTACTTC. It yields the protein CASSGVGTGTRNPYEQYF.